This is a list of T cell receptor beta chains from one sample in a study of cytomegalovirus exposure and HLA in healthy donors. The protocol was immunoSEQ multiplex PCR, while the TCRdb copy is restricted to in-frame clones and leaves out a portion. The table shows about 210,000 clones, with roughly 85% occurring only once. The sequenced material came from PBMCs. These receptors were obtained from a male donor in good health and CMV-seronegative. CDR3s include the opening cysteine and the closing phenylalanine or tryptophan. The D gene is left open where the match is weak. Only some rows state a clone size, as once, few, many or a class for expanded clones.

j_call: TRBJ2-5; d_call: NA; clone_size: NA; v_call: TRBV5-1; cdr3_aa: CASSLGVETQYF; cdr3_nt: TGCGCCAGCAGCTTAGGGGTTGAGACCCAGTACTTC
j_call: TRBJ2-5; d_call: NA; clone_size: NA; v_call: TRBV9; cdr3_aa: CASSVEGRQETQYF; cdr3_nt: TGTGCCAGCAGCGTGGAGGGGAGGCAAGAGACCCAGTACTTC
j_call: TRBJ1-3; d_call: NA; clone_size: NA; v_call: TRBV13; cdr3_aa: CASSFRGSGNTIYF; cdr3_nt: TGTGCCAGCAGCTTTCGGGGCTCTGGAAACACCATATATTTT
j_call: TRBJ2-7; d_call: NA; clone_size: NA; v_call: TRBV6-5; cdr3_aa: CASSSEGEQYF; cdr3_nt: TGTGCCAGCAGTTCTGAGGGCGAGCAGTACTTC
j_call: TRBJ2-5; d_call: TRBD2; clone_size: NA; v_call: TRBV5-1; cdr3_aa: CASSLAVGGAEETQYF; cdr3_nt: TGCGCCAGCAGCTTGGCAGTGGGAGGGGCCGAAGAGACCCAGTACTTC
j_call: TRBJ1-1; d_call: NA; clone_size: NA; v_call: TRBV21-1; cdr3_aa: CASSKKLGQGGNTEAFF; cdr3_nt: TGTGCCAGCAGCAAAAAATTAGGGCAGGGCGGGAACACTGAAGCTTTCTTT
j_call: TRBJ2-3; d_call: NA; clone_size: NA; v_call: TRBV30; cdr3_aa: CAWRGSGVGTDTQYF; cdr3_nt: TGTGCCTGGAGGGGATCGGGAGTAGGAACAGATACGCAGTATTTT
j_call: TRBJ1-2; d_call: TRBD1; clone_size: NA; v_call: TRBV6-1; cdr3_aa: CASSEVTGVYGYTF; cdr3_nt: TGTGCCAGCAGTGAAGTAACAGGGGTCTATGGCTACACCTTC
j_call: TRBJ1-6; d_call: TRBD1; clone_size: NA; v_call: TRBV9; cdr3_aa: CASSGQADNSPLHF; cdr3_nt: TGTGCCAGCAGTGGACAGGCTGATAATTCACCCCTCCACTTT
j_call: TRBJ1-5; d_call: NA; clone_size: NA; v_call: TRBV28; cdr3_aa: CASSLPSGLAGANQPQHF; cdr3_nt: TGTGCCAGCAGTTTACCCTCGGGTTTGGCAGGGGCCAATCAGCCCCAGCATTTT
j_call: TRBJ2-7; d_call: NA; clone_size: NA; v_call: TRBV13; cdr3_aa: CASSLPTGDWKYEQYF; cdr3_nt: TGTGCCAGCAGCTTGCCAACAGGAGATTGGAAGTACGAGCAGTACTTC
j_call: TRBJ2-1; d_call: TRBD2; clone_size: NA; v_call: TRBV6-4; cdr3_aa: CASSDSRGEKRNEQFF; cdr3_nt: TGTGCCAGCAGTGACTCGCGGGGGGAGAAGAGGAATGAGCAGTTCTTC
j_call: TRBJ2-5; d_call: TRBD2; clone_size: NA; v_call: TRBV25-1; cdr3_aa: CASSESGSIWETQYF; cdr3_nt: TGTGCCAGCAGTGAAAGCGGGAGTATTTGGGAGACCCAGTACTTC
j_call: TRBJ2-2; d_call: NA; clone_size: once; v_call: TRBV6-5; cdr3_aa: CASSYGTPNTGELFF; cdr3_nt: TGTGCCAGCAGTTACGGGACACCGAACACCGGGGAGCTGTTTTTT
j_call: TRBJ1-3; d_call: NA; clone_size: NA; v_call: TRBV27; cdr3_aa: CASIRQADKGNSGNTIYF; cdr3_nt: TGTGCCAGCATTCGACAGGCGGACAAGGGAAACTCTGGAAACACCATATATTTT
j_call: TRBJ2-2; d_call: NA; clone_size: NA; v_call: TRBV27; cdr3_aa: CASSPGTGELFF; cdr3_nt: TGTGCCAGCAGCCCGGGGACCGGGGAGCTGTTTTTT
j_call: TRBJ2-7; d_call: TRBD1; clone_size: NA; v_call: TRBV9; cdr3_aa: CASSPEPRGSYEQYF; cdr3_nt: TGTGCCAGCAGCCCAGAACCCAGGGGGTCCTACGAGCAGTACTTC
j_call: TRBJ1-1; d_call: NA; clone_size: NA; v_call: TRBV5-6; cdr3_aa: CASSLGGGTEAFF; cdr3_nt: TGTGCCAGCAGCTTAGGGGGGGGGACTGAAGCTTTCTTT
j_call: TRBJ2-1; d_call: TRBD2; clone_size: NA; v_call: TRBV7-2; cdr3_aa: CASSLGLAGGNEQFF; cdr3_nt: TGTGCCAGCAGCTTAGGACTAGCGGGGGGCAATGAGCAGTTCTTC
j_call: TRBJ1-4; d_call: NA; clone_size: NA; v_call: TRBV28; cdr3_aa: CASSLGARTNEKLFF; cdr3_nt: TGTGCCAGCAGTTTAGGAGCCAGAACTAATGAAAAACTGTTTTTT
j_call: TRBJ2-5; d_call: TRBD1; clone_size: NA; v_call: TRBV9; cdr3_aa: CASSAGDRGLETQYF; cdr3_nt: TGTGCCAGCAGCGCGGGGGACAGGGGCCTAGAGACCCAGTACTTC
j_call: TRBJ2-1; d_call: TRBD2; clone_size: NA; v_call: TRBV7-8; cdr3_aa: CASSLPAGNNEQFF; cdr3_nt: TGTGCCAGCAGCCTCCCAGCGGGGAACAATGAGCAGTTCTTC
j_call: TRBJ1-6; d_call: NA; clone_size: NA; v_call: TRBV5-6; cdr3_aa: CASSFLADTNSPLHF; cdr3_nt: TGTGCCAGCAGCTTTCTTGCGGACACCAATTCACCCCTCCACTTT
j_call: TRBJ2-7; d_call: TRBD1; clone_size: NA; v_call: TRBV19; cdr3_aa: CASSPHRQGTAYEQYF; cdr3_nt: TGTGCCAGTAGTCCCCATAGACAGGGGACAGCCTACGAGCAGTACTTC
j_call: TRBJ2-1; d_call: TRBD2; clone_size: NA; v_call: TRBV9; cdr3_aa: CASSVRSSGVDEQFF; cdr3_nt: TGTGCCAGCAGCGTACGTAGTAGCGGGGTTGATGAGCAGTTCTTC
j_call: TRBJ2-7; d_call: NA; clone_size: NA; v_call: TRBV12-1; cdr3_aa: CASSSWDRGSYEQYF; cdr3_nt: TGTGCCAGCAGCTCCTGGGACAGGGGCTCCTACGAGCAGTACTTC
j_call: TRBJ2-7; d_call: NA; clone_size: NA; v_call: TRBV11-1; cdr3_aa: CASSLVARYEQYF; cdr3_nt: TGTGCCAGCAGCTTAGTGGCCCGATACGAGCAGTACTTC